This T cell receptor beta chain came from a study of regulatory T cells in long-lasting Graves disease. The CDR3 has 15 residues. Trimming took 4 bases from V and 4 from J; bases not matched to a gene: 6. CDR1 is MNHNS, CDR2 SASEGT, per germline. Time point meaning: persistent/refractory GD, antithyroid drugs over 5 years with positive TRAb. After RNA was extracted from PBMCs, the TCR library was made from it. Building of the TCR beta libraries involved iRepertoire HTBI primers and Arm-PCR of CDR3 regions. TCRdb processed the multiplex PCR reads anew with MiXCR; each CDR3 protein has one entry. Of hundreds of thousands of distinct CDR3 sequences listed, around 20% are singletons.

This material consisted of peripheral blood mononuclear cells (PBMCs), taken when the disease was refractory, from a patient treated with antithyroid drugs. This chain connects TRBV6-1 to TRBJ2-1; 8 bases are shared with TRBD2. The TCR sequence derives from a female donor with Graves disease. The CDR3, as DNA: TGTGCCAGCAGTGTGTTGCGGGAGGTATACAATGAGCAGTTCTTC. Translation gives CASSVLREVYNEQFF.